The count of the clone carrying this T cell receptor (beta chain) is one. This sample stems from a study of CD8+CD57+ T cells in acquired aplastic anemia. TCR beta VDJ and CDR3 were profiled, and genomic DNA was the template. TCRdb re-called the reads with MiXCR, one entry per CDR3 protein. The table includes around 50,000 distinct CDR3 sequences, around 73% detected once. This CDR3 has 11 residues. Germline CDR1 ENHRY, CDR2 SYGVKD. V was pared by 5 bases and J by 5 bases, with 6 bases between. The V gene is TRBV10-3, the J gene TRBJ1-2; D call uncertain. Sequenced material: sorted CD4+, CD8+, or CD8+CD57+ T cells (not recorded which) from PBMCs. This TCR was recovered from a human donor in good health, serving as a control. The CDR3 DNA reads TGTGCCATCAGTCCGGGGTATGGCTACACCTTC. Its translation is CAISPGYGYTF.